This is a list of T cell receptor beta chains from one sample in a study of beta chain features in type 1 diabetes. The protocol was immunoSEQ multiplex PCR, while the TCRdb copy is restricted to in-frame clones and leaves out a portion. The sample includes 350,000 to 450,000 clones, around 16% of them seen just once. Input material: naive CD4+ T cells from blood. These receptors were taken from a woman between 18 and 29 years old in good health. The CDR3 runs from the conserved cysteine through the conserved F or W. Fields, in order: J gene, clone size, V gene, D gene, CDR3 DNA, CDR3 protein. The D gene is left open where the match is weak. A clone size is listed for some rows: how often the clone was seen (once, few, many), or a class if it is expanded.

TRBJ1-2,-,TRBV28,-,TGTGCCAGCAGTTTAACGGGTCCAGCAGGCTACACCTTC,CASSLTGPAGYTF
TRBJ1-1,few,TRBV28,-,TGTGCCAGCAGTTCGACAGGATGGAACACTGAAGCTTTCTTT,CASSSTGWNTEAFF
TRBJ1-5,-,TRBV9,-,TGTGCCAGCAGCGTAGGGCAGGCATTTCAGCCCCAGCATTTT,CASSVGQAFQPQHF
TRBJ1-2,-,TRBV2,TRBD1,TGTGCCAGCACTGTGGGGACAGGGGTTGGCTACACCTTC,CASTVGTGVGYTF
TRBJ1-5,-,TRBV28,-,TGTGCCAGCATGGAGTCGTTTCAGCCCCAGCATTTT,CASMESFQPQHF
TRBJ2-5,few,TRBV4-3,-,TGCGCCAGCAGCCAACGGGACTCCAACCAAGAGACCCAGTACTTC,CASSQRDSNQETQYF
TRBJ2-3,-,TRBV2,-,TGTGCCAGCCACAGAACGGAGGCAGATACGCAGTATTTT,CASHRTEADTQYF
TRBJ2-6,-,TRBV15,-,TGTGCCACCAGCAGACCGACTGGCGGGGCCAACGTCCTGACTTTC,CATSRPTGGANVLTF
TRBJ1-1,few,TRBV30,-,TGTGCCTGGAGTGTAGAGGGCATCACTGAAGCTTTCTTT,CAWSVEGITEAFF
TRBJ2-7,-,TRBV10-3,-,TGTGCCATCAGGGGGGAGGAGAGCTCCTACGAGCAGTACTTC,CAIRGEESSYEQYF
TRBJ2-5,few,TRBV19,-,TGTGCCAGTAGTACATCCCACCGGACAGAAGAGACCCAGTACTTC,CASSTSHRTEETQYF
TRBJ2-5,-,TRBV15,TRBD1,TGTGCCACCAGCAGAGCCCCCGGGACAGCAGAGACCCAGTACTTC,CATSRAPGTAETQYF
TRBJ2-7,few,TRBV28,-,TGTGCCAGCAGTTCCCTCTCCTACGAGCAGTACTTC,CASSSLSYEQYF
TRBJ2-7,few,TRBV30,-,TGTGCCTGGAGTTCTTCAGGCTACGAGCAGTACTTC,CAWSSSGYEQYF
TRBJ2-2,-,TRBV5-1,TRBD1,TGCGCCAGCAGCTTGAACAGGGGGTTGGACGGCACCGGGGAGCTGTTTTTT,CASSLNRGLDGTGELFF
TRBJ2-7,once,TRBV28,-,TGTGCCAGCAGTTATGACAGATTCAGGGTTCGCGACGAGCAGTACTTC,CASSYDRFRVRDEQYF
TRBJ2-7,few,TRBV14,-,TGTGCCAGCAGCCAAGATCCGACTAGTCAGTACTTC,CASSQDPTSQYF
TRBJ1-3,-,TRBV4-3,-,TGCGCCAGTTCAACCTCGACAGGTCCTTCGACCTCTGGAAACACCATATATTTT,CASSTSTGPSTSGNTIYF
TRBJ2-2,few,TRBV15,TRBD2,TGTGCCACCAGCAGAGCTAGCGGGAGTAACGGGGAGCTGTTTTTT,CATSRASGSNGELFF
TRBJ2-1,-,TRBV5-1,-,TGCGCCAGCAGCAACCCCGGGACTCCCGACCGGTTCTTC,CASSNPGTPDRFF
TRBJ2-7,few,TRBV11-1,-,TGTGCCAGCAGCCCGACGGGACGCGGGACCTCCTACGAGCAGTACTTC,CASSPTGRGTSYEQYF
TRBJ2-4,-,TRBV28,-,TGTGCCAGCAGTGTCGGGACACCCAAAAACATTCAGTACTTC,CASSVGTPKNIQYF
TRBJ2-5,few,TRBV27,TRBD1,TGTGCCAGCAGCCGGGACAGGGGAGCTGAGACCCAGTACTTC,CASSRDRGAETQYF
TRBJ2-7,few,TRBV6-6,TRBD1,TGTGCCATCACCACCGGGACAGGTTACGAGCAGTACTTC,CAITTGTGYEQYF
TRBJ2-2,few,TRBV7-9,TRBD2,TGTGCCAGCAGCACCGGGACTAGCGGGACCGGGGAGCTGTTTTTT,CASSTGTSGTGELFF
TRBJ2-5,-,TRBV30,-,TGTGCCTGGAGTGTACTTGAAGAGACCCAGTACTTC,CAWSVLEETQYF
TRBJ2-7,few,TRBV14,TRBD1,TGTGCCAGCAGCCATCGAACAGGGGCTAACTTCTACGAGCAGTACTTC,CASSHRTGANFYEQYF
TRBJ1-2,-,TRBV18,-,TGTGCCAGCCAAGAGGTCGGGGGATTGAGCTACACCTTC,CASQEVGGLSYTF
TRBJ1-1,few,TRBV9,-,TGTGCCAGCAGCGTAGTGAGCCAGGGCCAAACTGAAGCTTTCTTT,CASSVVSQGQTEAFF
TRBJ2-7,-,TRBV30,-,TGTGCCTGGTCGGCGGGGTCAAACTACGAGCAGTACTTC,CAWSAGSNYEQYF
TRBJ2-7,-,TRBV19,TRBD1,TGTGCCAGTAGTATGCTTTTCGGGACAGGGTCCTACGAGCAGTACTTC,CASSMLFGTGSYEQYF
TRBJ2-2,few,TRBV30,-,TGTGCCTGGAGTGCAGGGCCCGGGGAGCTGTTTTTT,CAWSAGPGELFF
TRBJ1-5,few,TRBV14,TRBD1,TGTGCCAGCAGCCGACAGGGCGGCAATCAGCCCCAGCATTTT,CASSRQGGNQPQHF
TRBJ2-2,few,TRBV30,-,TGTGCCTGGAGAGGAGCCTCTAACACCGGGGAGCTGTTTTTT,CAWRGASNTGELFF
TRBJ2-1,-,TRBV14,TRBD2,TGTGCCAGCAGCCCTACTTTACTAGCGGGAGGCGGCAATGAGCAGTTCTTC,CASSPTLLAGGGNEQFF
TRBJ2-3,-,TRBV5-1,TRBD2,TGCGCCAGCAGTGAAGCGGGAGGGCCTATAGATACGCAGTATTTT,CASSEAGGPIDTQYF
TRBJ1-1,few,TRBV27,-,TGTGCCAGCAGGTTATCAAGCTTTGACACTGAAGCTTTCTTT,CASRLSSFDTEAFF
TRBJ1-2,few,TRBV30,TRBD1,TGTGCCTGGAGACCGACAGGGGGCGGGGGCTACACCTTC,CAWRPTGGGGYTF
TRBJ2-1,-,TRBV5-4,TRBD1,TGTGCCAGCAGCTTAGGTCGGGACAGGGATTACAATGAGCAGTTCTTC,CASSLGRDRDYNEQFF
TRBJ2-7,-,TRBV19,TRBD1,TGTGCCAGTAGTGAAGCCGGGACAGGGACCTACGAGCAGTACTTC,CASSEAGTGTYEQYF
TRBJ1-2,-,TRBV30,-,TGTGCCTGGAACCACGACAGACGAGGCTACACCTTC,CAWNHDRRGYTF
TRBJ2-5,-,TRBV4-2,TRBD2,TGTGCCAGCAGCCAAGCGGAGAAGGGGCTAGCGGGAGGAGAGACCCAGTACTTC,CASSQAEKGLAGGETQYF
TRBJ2-7,-,TRBV2,-,TGTGCCAGCAGGTACGGGACACTTTACGAGCAGTACTTC,CASRYGTLYEQYF
TRBJ2-3,-,TRBV7-9,-,TGTGCCAGCAGCCAGGACAGCCGCACAGATACGCAGTATTTT,CASSQDSRTDTQYF
TRBJ2-7,-,TRBV6-5,-,TGTGCCAGCAGTTACGGCGCGGCACCTGGATGGGAGCAGTACTTC,CASSYGAAPGWEQYF
TRBJ2-5,-,TRBV7-9,TRBD2,TGTGCCAGCAGCTTCGGACTAGCTTCCGCTGAGACCCAGTACTTC,CASSFGLASAETQYF
TRBJ2-6,-,TRBV30,TRBD1,TGTGCCTGGACATCATTAAGGACAGGGGGCACTGGGGCCAACGTCCTGACTTTC,CAWTSLRTGGTGANVLTF
TRBJ1-2,few,TRBV6-6,TRBD1,TGTGCCAGCACCGGACAGGGAGCACCATACGGCTACACCTTC,CASTGQGAPYGYTF
TRBJ1-5,-,TRBV29-1,TRBD1,TGCAGCGTTGAAGTTCAGGGGGATCAGCCCCAGCATTTT,CSVEVQGDQPQHF